This T cell receptor (beta chain) was retrieved from a study of OX40 agonist ivuxolimab in advanced cancers. Background on the study: Cancers in dose escalation were hepatocellular, melanoma, renal cell and head and neck. Age averaged approximately 60 years (range roughly 23 to 85), and about 86% were male.

Autoimmune disease history or systemic immunosuppression meant exclusion. Profiled with immunoSEQ multiplex PCR; TCRdb holds only in-frame clones, not every one. The sample has tens of thousands of clones; about 88% are singletons. On this clone itself: What it binds is unknown.

Germline lookup yields CDR1 SGHDT and CDR2 YYEEEE. Trimming took off 0 bases at V and 5 bases at J, with 11 bases between the two ends. The CDR3 extends over 14 amino acids. Overall study findings and caveats: Circulating CD4+ and CD8+ T cells showed clonal expansion by week 6 at 0.1 to 3.0 mg/kg.

This material consisted of CD4+ or CD8+ T cells sorted from blood, taken in a trial of the OX40 agonist ivuxolimab. The receptor was derived from an adult with an advanced solid tumor such as melanoma, head and neck, liver or kidney cancer. The chain carries TRBV5-6 and TRBJ1-2; D uncertain. CDR3 in DNA: TGTGCCAGCAGCTTGGGTACGCCCTCATATGGCTACACCTTC. It codes for CASSLGTPSYGYTF.